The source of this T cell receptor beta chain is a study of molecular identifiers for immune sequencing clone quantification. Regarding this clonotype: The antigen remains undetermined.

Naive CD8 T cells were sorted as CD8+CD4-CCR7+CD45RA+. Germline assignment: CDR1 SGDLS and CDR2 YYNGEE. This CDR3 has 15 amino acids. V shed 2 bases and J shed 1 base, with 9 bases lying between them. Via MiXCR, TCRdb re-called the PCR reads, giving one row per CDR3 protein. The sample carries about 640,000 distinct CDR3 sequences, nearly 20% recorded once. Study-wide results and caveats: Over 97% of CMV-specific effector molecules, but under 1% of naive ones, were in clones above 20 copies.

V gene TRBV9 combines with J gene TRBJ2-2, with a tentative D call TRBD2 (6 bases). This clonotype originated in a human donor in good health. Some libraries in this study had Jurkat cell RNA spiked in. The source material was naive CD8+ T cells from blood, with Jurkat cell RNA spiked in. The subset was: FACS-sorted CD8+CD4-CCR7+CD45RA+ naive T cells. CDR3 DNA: TGTGCCAGCAGCGTTACCGGGGGGAACACCGGGGAGCTGTTTTTT. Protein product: CASSVTGGNTGELFF. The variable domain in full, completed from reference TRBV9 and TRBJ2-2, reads DSGVTQTPKHLITATGQRVTLRCSPRSGDLSVYWYQQSLDQGLQFLIQYYNGEERAKGNILERFSAQQFPDLHSELNLSSLELGDSALYFCASSVTGGNTGELFFGEGSRLTVL.